This T cell receptor beta chain was obtained from a study of blood T cells in healthy people across ages (dated by TCRdb to between 2014 and 2016). For the study in its entirety: In model experiments, template switching captured roughly one uniquely barcoded TCR beta cDNA molecule for every two T cells. The study measured age-related changes in TCR beta repertoire diversity using deep sequencing normalized with unique cDNA molecular identifiers. The study analyzed two additional independent replicas of 1 million unique cDNA reads from the same blood draw for two donors, one aged 18 to 30 and one aged 80 or older. The donors were divided into four age groups: young (average around 15 years), middle-aged (almost 40), aged (approximately 59) and long-lived (about 90).

Library generation was performed with 5' RACE. Data came from an Illumina HiSeq 2500. A second PCR of about 7 to 12 cycles was run with a J-beta primer mix and a sample-barcoded 5' primer. A template-switch 5' adaptor carrying 12 random nucleotides introduced a unique molecular identifier onto each TCR beta cDNA molecule. At least 2.5 million CDR3-containing paired-end reads were obtained from each sample. The Mint cDNA synthesis kit, primed by a TRBC-specific oligonucleotide, was used to synthesize first-strand cDNA from all RNA. All cDNA was treated with uracil-DNA glycosylase and then went through a first 18-cycle PCR with the universal primers M1SS and BC2_uni_R. The original methods were these. Normalization of each sample was performed by random selection of 1 million high-quality reads, each carrying a distinct molecular identifier. Reads with shared molecular identifiers were discarded instead of being binned into consensus sequences. MiTCR, run with a Q25 quality threshold and the strictest error-elimination algorithm, handled CDR3 identification, clonotype clustering and error correction. Lower-bound total TCR beta diversity was estimated with a nonparametric unseen species model using Euler transformation. Starting from the raw public reads, TCRdb applied fastp trimming at Q25, assembled clones with MiXCR and retained in-frame beta chains. Every CDR3 protein is listed once, alongside the most common genes and DNA of its rows. The V and J calls and clone size come from TCRdb's table, not from the authors' own analysis. This sample is represented by around 700,000 distinct CDR3 sequences; more than 20% of them were singletons. Under 9.5% of the sample comes from the top ten.

What the research found in general, with its limitations: Estimates of total diversity based on one million sequenced T cells were considered lower bounds and underestimates. The CMV infection status of donors was not known, potentially confounding age-related changes in expanded clonotypes. The percentage of naive T cells measured by flow cytometry correlated strongly with observed TCR beta diversity. Compared with the aged group, the long-lived group had more naive CD4+ T cells, fewer expanded clones and increased TCR diversity, a pattern suggesting age selection. Because profiling used bulk unsorted PBMCs, naive and antigen-experienced compartments could not be compared conclusively. Observed TCR beta diversity per million T cells fell roughly linearly with age, and a significant reduction was already apparent by age around 44.

The CDR3 starts with the cysteine, ends with the phenylalanine, and has 14 residues. Only the CDR3 part of the read is kept: 42 bases, read in frame from the first base. For CDR1 and CDR2, the germline V gene (reference sequence) lists SEHNR and FQNEAQ. The 40 or so donors, aged 6 to 90 years, were systemically healthy Caucasian individuals from Russia. About 10 milliliters of peripheral blood were drawn from each donor into EDTA-treated Vacutainer tubes. Ficoll-Paque density-gradient centrifugation was used to isolate PBMCs, with at least 6.5 million per sample. Trizol reagent was used to extract total RNA from the PBMCs, yielding at least 6 micrograms per sample. The percentages of naive CD45RAhigh/CD27high T cells were determined by flow cytometry on a PBMC aliquot from every donor. A few counts support this clonotype. Its cognate antigen has yet to be identified. Relative to the germline gene, one junction end is altered; a read error may explain this.

A further study also used this sample, focusing on T cells of mothers and their children. As the second paper documents: Nine systemically healthy Caucasian individuals, comprising three mothers and their six children, were included as donors. cDNA synthesis consumed the entire amount of extracted RNA, loaded at approximately 1.6 ug RNA in each 15 ul reaction. Sample barcodes and 2-4 random nucleotides were added via the M1S primer in the second PCR. More than 8 million TCR beta CDR3 reads were obtained from each mother, and roughly 3.1 million reads were obtained from each child. In both related and unrelated pairs, thymic selection shapes the output of TCR recombination in a similar way, with inherited differences having only a minor effect. Normalized repertoire overlap was always found to be slightly, but never significantly, higher in related mother-child pairs than in unrelated mother-child pairs. Persistent microchimeric T cell clones were not detected, at a sensitivity of approximately 98 clones per million clonotypes. The study used deep NGS to compare TCR beta repertoires of mothers and children, seeking features distinguishing related mother-child pairs from unrelated individuals. Mothers averaged about 40 +/- 4 years of age and children averaged roughly 11 +/- 4 years. After adapter ligation with NEBNext reagents, the libraries were sequenced on Illumina HiSeq 2000 with 100+100 nt paired-end reads. To prevent cross-contamination, the mother and child libraries were prepared one month apart and sequenced in separate runs. For each donor, somewhere between roughly 450,000 and 2,100,000 distinct TCR beta clonotypes were identified. Naive TCR beta clonotypes were estimated from low-frequency clonotypes matched to each donor's FACS-determined naive share, without sorting.

This receptor chain uses TRBV7-9 and TRBJ2-7; the D gene is not confidently resolved. Input material: blood. The receptor's source is a boy aged 5-17 years in good health. The nucleotides read TGTGCCAGCAGTTTAGATCCAGGTCACTACGAGCAGTACTTC. This yields the protein CASSLDPGHYEQYF.